These 20 T cell receptor beta chains originate from one sample sequenced in a study of shared clonotypes between healthy human individuals. Sequenced by immunoSEQ multiplex PCR; TCRdb stores in-frame clones only, minus some. The sample holds about 2.4 million clones; approximately 94% are singletons and the top ten take roughly 0.39%. Sample: naive CD4+ T cells from PBMCs. Regarding subset: CD45RA+ positively selected. The receptors stem from a man younger than 35 in good health. Some clones in this sample may be carry-over from other donors' samples.

The chain uses TRBV18 and TRBJ2-7; 13 positions match TRBD2. Germline CDR1 and CDR2: KGHSH and LQKENI. CDR3 length equals 18 residues. V dropped 6 bases and J dropped 0; count of bases not matched to a gene: 11. The CDR3 nucleotides are TGTGCCAGCTCCAAGACTAGCGGGGGGACCTACAGCTCCTACGAGCAGTACTTC. This gives the protein CASSKTSGGTYSSYEQYF.

The rearrangement links TRBV6-5 to TRBJ1-2; D is uncertain. CDR3 length: 13 residues. The V end lost 6 bases, the J end lost 2 bases, and 10 bases lay between the germline ends. The germline gives CDR1 MNHEY, CDR2 SVGAGI. DNA for the CDR3: TGTGCCAGCAGCCGCGAGGCAAACTATGGCTACACCTTC. Translated: CASSREANYGYTF.

The chain couples TRBV27 to TRBJ1-4; D is perhaps TRBD1 (5 bases). The CDR3 consists of 16 residues. The germline gives CDR1 MNHEY, CDR2 SMNVEV (reference sequence). V shed 5 bases and J shed 8 bases, with 21 bases lying between them. CDR3 sequence (DNA): TGTGCCAGCAGTCAAGACAGATTGGGGACCCGGGAAAAACTGTTTTTT. It codes for CASSQDRLGTREKLFF.

The genes are TRBV7-2 and TRBJ2-7, with D perhaps matching TRBD1 or TRBD2 (5 bases each). The CDR3 sequence is 16 residues long. Between the trimmed V and J ends, which lost 1 base and 6 bases, there was a span of 19 bases. Germline V gene data show CDR1 as SGHTA and CDR2 as FQGNSA. In DNA form, the CDR3 reads TGTGCCAGCAGCTTAGGGCCCCCCGGGGTGAGGGGCGAGCAGTACTTC. As protein: CASSLGPPGVRGEQYF.

The J gene is TRBJ1-5, the V gene TRBV2; D is ambiguous. The germline V gene has CDR1 SNHLY and CDR2 FYNNEI. Trimming took off 2 bases at V and 6 bases at J, with 8 bases between the two ends. CDR3 length: 13 amino acids. CDR3 sequence (DNA): TGTGCCAGCAGTGAACAGGCTGGTCAGCCCCAGCATTTT. This gives the protein CASSEQAGQPQHF. Drawing the rest from reference TRBV2 and TRBJ1-5, the complete variable domain is EPEVTQTPSHQVTQMGQEVILRCVPISNHLYFYWYRQILGQKVEFLVSFYNNEISEKSEIFDDQFSVERPDGSNFTLKIRSTKLEDSAMYFCASSEQAGQPQHFGDGTRLSIL.

The V call is TRBV27, the J call TRBJ2-7, with D possibly being TRBD1 (5 bases). The V end was cut by 7 bases, the J end by 0 bases, with 13 bases between. Germline V gene lookup returns CDR1 MNHEY and CDR2 SMNVEV (reference sequence). The CDR3 runs 14 residues. The CDR3 DNA is TGTGCCAGCAAATTCATCAGGGACTCCTACGAGCAGTACTTC. This codes for CASKFIRDSYEQYF.

The CDR3 DNA is TGTGCCAGTAGTGTCAGAGCTGGAAACACCATATATTTT. Translation gives CASSVRAGNTIYF. V is TRBV19 and J is TRBJ1-3, with D hard to call. The CDR3 length is 13 residues. Trimming pared 5 bases from V and 2 bases from J, leaving 7 bases between. CDR1 is LNHDA, CDR2 SQIVND, per germline (reference sequence).

This clone was observed once. The chain combines TRBV28 with TRBJ1-3, with TRBD1 matching over 9 bases. CDR3 length equals 15 residues. Germline CDR1 and CDR2: MDHEN and SYDVKM. V gave up 6 bases and J gave up 4 bases; unmatched junction bases: 7. The CDR3, as DNA: TGTGCCAGCAGCCTAGACAGGGGGGGAGGAAACACCATATATTTT. This encodes CASSLDRGGGNTIYF.

The chain has TRBV7-9 and TRBJ2-1; D call uncertain. This CDR3 region has 18 residues. Germline CDR1 is SEHNR and CDR2 is FQNEAQ (reference sequence). The V gene lost 1 base and the J gene lost 0 bases, with 16 bases spanning the gap. This chain's CDR3 is CASSLGPDALSSYNEQFF. The CDR3 region has the DNA TGTGCCAGCAGCTTAGGCCCCGACGCACTAAGCTCCTACAATGAGCAGTTCTTC. Using reference TRBV7-9 and TRBJ2-1 for the parts outside the CDR3, the full variable domain is DTGVSQNPRHKITKRGQNVTFRCDPISEHNRLYWYRQTLGQGPEFLTYFQNEAQLEKSRLLSDRFSAERPKGSFSTLEIQRTEQGDSAMYLCASSLGPDALSSYNEQFFGPGTRLTVL.

The V and J genes are TRBV18 and TRBJ2-2; D gene unclear. V was cut by 4 bases and J by 3 bases, with 3 bases left in between. Germline V lookup: CDR1 KGHSH, CDR2 LQKENI. This CDR3 region has 12 residues. The CDR3 loop reads CASSLYTGELFF. CDR3 in DNA: TGTGCCAGCTCACTCTACACCGGGGAGCTGTTTTTT.

This chain joins TRBV5-1 and TRBJ1-3; D perhaps matches TRBD1 (5 bases). CDR1 and CDR2 (germline): SGHRS, YFSETQ. V lost 0 bases to trimming and J lost 4 bases, with 11 bases between them. This CDR3 contains 15 residues. CDR3 protein: CASSLEVGRGNTIYF. The CDR3 nucleotides read TGCGCCAGCAGCTTGGAAGTGGGGCGAGGAAACACCATATATTTT.

Note on this clone: Other DNA sequences from this sample encode an identical CDR3 as well. J is TRBJ2-7 and V is TRBV29-1; 11 positions match TRBD1. Germline V CDR1 and CDR2: SQVTM, ANQGSEA. Trimming cost V 6 bases and J 0 bases; bases outside gene matches: 1. The CDR3 extends over 13 amino acids. CDR3 in amino acids: CSVGTGGSYEQYF. The CDR3 DNA sequence: TGCAGCGTCGGGACAGGGGGCTCCTACGAGCAGTACTTC.

The J gene is TRBJ2-7, the V gene TRBV5-1, with D perhaps TRBD1 (6 bases). Between the trimmed V and J ends, which lost 2 bases and 5 bases, there was a span of 14 bases. This CDR3 contains 14 residues. Germline CDR1 SGHRS, CDR2 YFSETQ. CDR3 in amino acids: CASSFGQLKHEQYF. Here the CDR3 DNA reads TGCGCCAGCAGCTTCGGACAGTTGAAACACGAGCAGTACTTC.

The chain is built from TRBV5-1 and TRBJ2-2; 10 bases map to TRBD2. CDR1 and CDR2 from the germline V gene are SGHRS and YFSETQ. The V gene end was trimmed by 2 bases and the J gene end by 4 bases; junction bases not matched to a gene: 5. This CDR3 comprises 16 residues. The CDR3 reads CASSFGLADPTGELFF. The CDR3 DNA follows: TGCGCCAGCAGCTTTGGACTAGCGGACCCCACCGGGGAGCTGTTTTTT.

A word on this clone: Other DNA sequences in the same sample also yield this CDR3. The chain recombines TRBV19 with TRBJ1-2, with TRBD1 matching 9 bases. There are 13 residues in the CDR3. Germline V lookup: CDR1 LNHDA, CDR2 SQIVND (reference sequence). Trimming cost V 4 bases and J 8 bases; bases outside gene matches: 5. For the CDR3, the DNA is TGTGCCAGTAGTACGGGACAGGGATACGGCTACACCTTC. Protein: CASSTGQGYGYTF.

On this clone: This sample includes further DNA sequences coding for the same CDR3. V is TRBV7-9 and J is TRBJ2-7, with 8 bases that match TRBD1. The CDR3 covers 14 residues. The germline V gene has CDR1 SEHNR and CDR2 FQNEAQ (reference sequence). V lost 5 bases and J lost 0; bases outside the gene matches: 3. This CDR3 reads CASSRDRFSYEQYF. The CDR3 DNA follows: TGTGCCAGCAGCCGGGACAGGTTCTCCTACGAGCAGTACTTC. The full variable domain, its missing parts supplied by reference TRBV7-9 and TRBJ2-7, is DTGVSQNPRHKITKRGQNVTFRCDPISEHNRLYWYRQTLGQGPEFLTYFQNEAQLEKSRLLSDRFSAERPKGSFSTLEIQRTEQGDSAMYLCASSRDRFSYEQYFGPGTRLTVT.

This sequence joins TRBV27 and TRBJ1-3; D remains unclear. V was cut by 4 bases and J by 2 bases, with 6 bases left in between. The CDR3 consists of 13 residues. Germline V lookup: CDR1 MNHEY, CDR2 SMNVEV (reference sequence). CDR3 nucleotides: TGTGCCAGCAGTTCGACCCCTGGAAACACCATATATTTT. As protein: CASSSTPGNTIYF.

The V and J genes are TRBV28 and TRBJ2-1; 9 bases match TRBD1. After removal of 5 bases from V and 0 bases from J, the junction contained 8 bases not matched to a gene. The CDR3 spans 17 residues. Germline values: CDR1 MDHEN, CDR2 SYDVKM. Here the CDR3 reads CASSPGQGKSSYNEQFF. DNA for the CDR3: TGTGCCAGCAGTCCGGGACAGGGAAAAAGCTCCTACAATGAGCAGTTCTTC.

This chain joins TRBV9 and TRBJ2-2; D is perhaps TRBD2 (6 bases). Germline V lookup: CDR1 SGDLS, CDR2 YYNGEE. V dropped 3 bases and J dropped 5 bases, with 17 bases sitting between them. The CDR3 length is 16 residues. CDR3 sequence reads: CASSAHSGQGTGELFF. CDR3 DNA sequence: TGTGCCAGCAGCGCGCATAGCGGTCAGGGAACCGGGGAGCTGTTTTTT. The variable domain in full, with the rest retrieved from reference TRBV9 and TRBJ2-2, is DSGVTQTPKHLITATGQRVTLRCSPRSGDLSVYWYQQSLDQGLQFLIQYYNGEERAKGNILERFSAQQFPDLHSELNLSSLELGDSALYFCASSAHSGQGTGELFFGEGSRLTVL.

The chain recombines TRBV9 with TRBJ2-7, with 9 bases identical to TRBD1. CDR3 size: 14 residues. Germline V CDR1 and CDR2: SGDLS, YYNGEE. V dropped 5 bases and J dropped 6; count of bases not matched to a gene: 9. DNA for the CDR3: TGTGCCAGCAGTGCCGGGACAGGGTTCGGCGAGCAGTACTTC. As protein: CASSAGTGFGEQYF.